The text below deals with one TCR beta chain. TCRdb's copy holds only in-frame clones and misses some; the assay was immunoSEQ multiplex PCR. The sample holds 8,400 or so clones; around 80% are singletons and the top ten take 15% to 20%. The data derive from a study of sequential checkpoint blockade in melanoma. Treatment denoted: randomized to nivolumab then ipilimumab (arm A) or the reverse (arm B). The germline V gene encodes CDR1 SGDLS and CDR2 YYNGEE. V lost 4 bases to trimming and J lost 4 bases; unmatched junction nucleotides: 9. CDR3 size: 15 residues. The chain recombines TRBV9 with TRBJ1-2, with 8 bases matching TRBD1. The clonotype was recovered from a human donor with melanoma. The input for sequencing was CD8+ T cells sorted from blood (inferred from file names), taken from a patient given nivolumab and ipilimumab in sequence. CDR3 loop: CASSKPGQGIYGYTF. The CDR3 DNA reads TGTGCCAGCAGCAAGCCCGGACAGGGAATCTATGGCTACACCTTC.